The 21 T cell receptor beta chains below all came from one sample that was sequenced in a study listed by TCRdb under 2016. The method behind the library was RT-PCR. The instrument was an Illumina MiSeq. TCRdb reprocessed the public reads (quality trimming at Q25 with fastp, clone calling with MiXCR) and kept in-frame beta chains. A single entry per CDR3 protein holds the most common genes and DNA from its merged rows. The sample contains 650,000 to 800,000 distinct CDR3 sequences, approximately 15% of them found a single time. Jointly, the top ten make up roughly 3.9% of the sample. The material sequenced was memory CD4+ T cells from blood. The receptors come from a female donor in good health, serving as a healthy control.

In this sample, this clonotype turned up many times. One end of the junction varies from germline; a read error may be responsible. The chain employs TRBV18 and TRBJ2-7; tentatively, D is TRBD1 (5 bases). The CDR3 sequence is 14 residues long. The V gene's germline CDR1 is KGHSH and CDR2 LQKENI. Written as DNA, the CDR3 is TGCGCCAGCAGTCCGCAGGGCGGTTCCTACGAGCAGTACTTC. Translation: CASSPQGGSYEQYF.

Ten or more counts support this clonotype. This chain links TRBV7-2 with TRBJ2-1, with 11 bases that match TRBD2. The V segment lost 9 bases and the J segment 0 bases; nucleotides outside the gene matches: 4. CDR3 length: 15 residues. Germline V lookup: CDR1 SGHTA, CDR2 FQGNSA. The CDR3 DNA follows: TGTGCCAGTGAGACTAGCGGGACCTCCTACAATGAGCAGTTCTTC. Protein product: CASETSGTSYNEQFF.

The count of this clonotype is one. This chain links TRBV10-3 with TRBJ1-2; D uncertain. Germline CDR1 and CDR2: ENHRY and SYGVKD. Trimming cost V 0 bases and J 7 bases, with 9 bases left between them. The CDR3 sequence is 13 residues long. The chain's CDR3 is CAISESTVVGYTF. In nucleotides, the CDR3 is TGTGCCATCAGTGAGTCCACAGTGGTTGGCTACACCTTC.

The chain recombines TRBV7-2 with TRBJ2-7; weak D call: TRBD2 (5 bases). Trimming cost V 5 bases and J 0 bases, with 11 bases left between them. This CDR3 is built from 14 residues. The germline CDR1 and CDR2 sequences are SGHTA and FQGNSA. CDR3 sequence (DNA): TGTGCCAGCAGCCCGGGATATAGCTCCTACGAGCAGTACTTC. It specifies CASSPGYSSYEQYF.

At least ten counts were recorded for this clonotype. This chain links TRBV10-3 with TRBJ2-1; D remains ambiguous. V shed 2 bases and J shed 6 bases, with 8 bases lying between them. The CDR3 covers 13 residues. Germline V gene data show CDR1 as ENHRY and CDR2 as SYGVKD. This CDR3 is CAISEITVNEQFF. CDR3 in DNA: TGTGCCATCAGTGAGATAACAGTCAATGAGCAGTTCTTC.

This clonotype has only a few counts. The V gene is TRBV6-5, the J gene TRBJ2-2; D perhaps matches TRBD2 (6 bases). Per the germline V gene, CDR1 is MNHEY and CDR2 is SVGAGI. This CDR3 region has 13 residues. V dropped 7 bases and J dropped 2 bases, with 8 bases sitting between them. The CDR3 here is CASTGGNTGELFF. The CDR3 DNA is TGTGCCAGCACCGGGGGTAACACCGGGGAGCTGTTTTTT.

This clonotype came up a few times. The V and J genes are TRBV10-3 and TRBJ2-7; D might be TRBD1 (6 bases). V gave up 6 bases and J gave up 5 bases, with 20 bases separating them. Germline V lookup: CDR1 ENHRY, CDR2 SYGVKD. The CDR3 runs to 15 residues. CDR3 in DNA: TGTGCCATCAGGGAGGACAGACCTGGTGGGGACGAGCAGTACTTC. This gives the protein CAIREDRPGGDEQYF.

This chain joins TRBV30 and TRBJ2-5; perhaps D is TRBD1 or TRBD2 (6 bases each). Trimming removed 2 bases at V and 6 bases at J, with 16 bases between. The CDR3 consists of 14 residues. Germline lookup yields CDR1 GTSNPN and CDR2 SVGIG (reference sequence). For the CDR3, the DNA is TGTGCCTGGAGTCCAACCCGAGGGGGGCAGACCCAGTACTTC. Translation: CAWSPTRGGQTQYF.

The chain links TRBV15 to TRBJ2-7; no firm D call. The CDR3 extends over 15 amino acids. V gave up 5 bases and J gave up 3 bases, with 17 bases separating them. Germline CDR1 LNHNV, CDR2 YYDKDF (reference sequence). The CDR3 protein is CATSPLGSTIYEQYF. The CDR3 DNA is TGTGCCACCAGCCCCCTTGGGTCTACCATCTACGAGCAGTACTTC.

This sequence joins TRBV18 and TRBJ2-5, with D unclear. Trimming took off 5 bases at V and 6 bases at J, with 16 bases between the two ends. CDR3 size: 14 residues. Germline assignment: CDR1 KGHSH and CDR2 LQKENI. CDR3 loop: CASSIAVGWQTQYF. Here the CDR3 DNA reads TGTGCCAGCTCAATTGCGGTTGGGTGGCAGACCCAGTACTTC.

The chain recombines TRBV19 with TRBJ2-5; D perhaps matches TRBD2 (7 bases). V lost 5 bases, J lost 2 bases, and 18 bases lay in between. CDR3 size: 16 residues. The germline gives CDR1 LNHDA, CDR2 SQIVND (reference sequence). Written as DNA, the CDR3 is TGTGCCAGTAGTCCCGGGCCGGGGAGGGGGCAAGAGACCCAGTACTTC. This gives the protein CASSPGPGRGQETQYF.

Only a few counts were recorded for this clonotype. The chain combines TRBV16 with TRBJ1-1; D unresolved. Germline V gene sequence: CDR1 KGHSY, CDR2 FQNENV. Trimming took off 2 bases at V and 6 bases at J, with 16 bases between the two ends. The CDR3 is 15 residues long. CDR3 DNA sequence: TGTGCCAGCAGCCAAACATCTTCCTTCGGGGCTGAAGCTTTCTTT. Residues: CASSQTSSFGAEAFF.

CDR3 sequence: CASPTQGLAADTQYF. The CDR3 nucleotides are TGTGCCAGCCCCACCCAGGGACTAGCGGCAGATACGCAGTATTTT. The V call is TRBV27, the J call TRBJ2-3; 11 bases agree with TRBD2. The CDR3 loop spans 15 amino acids. With 8 bases clipped from V and 4 bases from J, the junction kept 8 bases outside the gene matches. CDR1 is MNHEY, CDR2 SMNVEV, per germline (reference sequence).

The J gene is TRBJ2-2, the V gene TRBV20-1; possibly TRBD2 for D (6 bases). The V gene lost 3 bases and the J gene lost 2 bases, with 13 bases spanning the gap. The CDR3 loop spans 15 amino acids. Germline loops: CDR1 DFQATT, CDR2 SNEGSKA (reference sequence). In DNA form, the CDR3 reads TGCAGTGCTAGGGCCGGAGGGGTTAACACCGGGGAGCTGTTTTTT. This translates into CSARAGGVNTGELFF.

The chain has TRBV7-2 and TRBJ1-1, with 7 bases fitting TRBD1. The CDR3 spans 12 residues. CDR1 and CDR2 (germline): SGHTA, FQGNSA. V lost 1 base to trimming and J lost 9 bases; unmatched junction nucleotides: 2. CDR3 amino acids: CASSLDRGKAFF. The DNA of the CDR3 is TGTGCCAGCAGCTTAGACAGGGGAAAAGCTTTCTTT. Variable domain in full (rest from reference TRBV7-2 and TRBJ1-1): GAGVSQSPSNKVTEKGKDVELRCDPISGHTALYWYRQSLGQGLEFLIYFQGNSAPDKSGLPSDRFSAERTGGSVSTLTIQRTQQEDSAVYLCASSLDRGKAFFGQGTRLTVV.

J is TRBJ1-1 and V is TRBV5-8; D uncertain. The CDR3 is 17 residues long. Germline V gives CDR1 SGHTS, CDR2 YDEGEE. Trimming shortened V by 1 base and J by 5 bases, and 21 bases separated the two germline ends. As DNA, the CDR3 is TGTGCCAGCAGCTTGATTTCGCTGGGCAGGAGGGAGACTGAAGCTTTCTTT. Protein sequence: CASSLISLGRRETEAFF. The full variable domain, completed using reference TRBV5-8 and TRBJ1-1, is EAGVTQSPTHLIKTRGQQATLRCSPISGHTSVYWYQQALGLGLQFLLWYDEGEERNRGNFPPRFSGRQFPNYSSELNVNALELEDSALYLCASSLISLGRRETEAFFGQGTRLTVV.

This clonotype was counted at least ten times. The gene calls are TRBV20-1 and TRBJ2-3; D is possibly TRBD1 or TRBD2 (7 bases each). The CDR3 length is 13 residues. From germline, CDR1 is DFQATT and CDR2 SNEGSKA (reference sequence). CDR3 nucleotides: TGCAGCGCCTCAGGGGGGGGCACAGATACGCAGTATTTT. Amino acids: CSASGGGTDTQYF.

This clonotype was found many times. The chain joins TRBV20-1 to TRBJ2-1; D is undetermined. Trimming left V 0 bases short and J 3 bases short, with 12 bases between. This CDR3 is built from 15 residues. Germline loops: CDR1 DFQATT, CDR2 SNEGSKA (reference sequence). The CDR3 sequence is CSARDPMNNYNEQFF. The CDR3 nucleotides are TGCAGTGCTAGAGATCCCATGAACAACTACAATGAGCAGTTCTTC.

V is TRBV20-1 and J is TRBJ1-1; a weak D match, TRBD1 (5 bases). Looked up from germline, CDR1 is DFQATT and CDR2 is SNEGSKA (reference sequence). This CDR3 comprises 13 residues. Deletions cut 3 bases from V and 4 bases from J, with 12 bases between. For the CDR3, the DNA is TGCAGTGCTAGTAGAGGGGATGGCACTGAAGCTTTCTTT. Encoded protein: CSASRGDGTEAFF.

There are a few counts of this clonotype. V and J are TRBV7-2 and TRBJ2-3, with a weak D call TRBD2 (6 bases). Germline V gene lookup returns CDR1 SGHTA and CDR2 FQGNSA. Trimming stripped 4 bases from V and 2 bases from J, with 13 bases between. There are 15 residues in the CDR3. CDR3 sequence reads: CASSYEGGTTDTQYF. The CDR3 region has the DNA TGTGCCAGCAGCTACGAGGGAGGCACCACAGATACGCAGTATTTT.

This clonotype was observed a few times. V and J are TRBV15 and TRBJ1-1, with D hard to call. The CDR3 is 12 amino acids. V gave up 0 bases and J gave up 7 bases, with 6 bases separating them. Germline V lookup: CDR1 LNHNV, CDR2 YYDKDF (reference sequence). CDR3 loop: CATSRDHGEAFF. For the CDR3, the DNA is TGTGCCACCAGCAGAGATCACGGTGAAGCTTTCTTT.